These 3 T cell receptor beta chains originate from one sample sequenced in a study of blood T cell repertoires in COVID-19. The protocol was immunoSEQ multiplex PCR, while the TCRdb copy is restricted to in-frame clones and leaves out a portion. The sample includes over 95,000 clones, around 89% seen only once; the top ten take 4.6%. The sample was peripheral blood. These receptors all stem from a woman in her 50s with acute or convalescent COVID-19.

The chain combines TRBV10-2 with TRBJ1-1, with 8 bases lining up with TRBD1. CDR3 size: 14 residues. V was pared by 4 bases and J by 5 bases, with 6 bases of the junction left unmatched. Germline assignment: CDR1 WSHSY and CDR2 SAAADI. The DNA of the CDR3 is TGCGCCAGCAGTGTGCAGGGGGCGAGGACTGAAGCTTTCTTT. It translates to CASSVQGARTEAFF.

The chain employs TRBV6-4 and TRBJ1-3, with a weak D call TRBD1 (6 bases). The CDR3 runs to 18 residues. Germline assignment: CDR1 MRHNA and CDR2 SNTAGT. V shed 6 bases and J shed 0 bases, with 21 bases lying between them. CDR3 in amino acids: CASRPGQKCPLSGNTIYF. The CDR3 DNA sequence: TGTGCCAGCAGACCCGGACAGAAGTGCCCTCTCTCTGGAAACACCATATATTTT.

For the CDR3, the DNA is TGTGCCACCGGGAGTTCCAATCAGCCCCAGCATTTT. Encoded protein: CATGSSNQPQHF. The chain links TRBV24-1 to TRBJ1-5; D is undetermined. Germline lookup yields CDR1 KGHDR and CDR2 SFDVKD. The CDR3 is 12 residues long. With 9 bases removed from V and 3 bases from J, the gap between germline ends came to 8 bases.